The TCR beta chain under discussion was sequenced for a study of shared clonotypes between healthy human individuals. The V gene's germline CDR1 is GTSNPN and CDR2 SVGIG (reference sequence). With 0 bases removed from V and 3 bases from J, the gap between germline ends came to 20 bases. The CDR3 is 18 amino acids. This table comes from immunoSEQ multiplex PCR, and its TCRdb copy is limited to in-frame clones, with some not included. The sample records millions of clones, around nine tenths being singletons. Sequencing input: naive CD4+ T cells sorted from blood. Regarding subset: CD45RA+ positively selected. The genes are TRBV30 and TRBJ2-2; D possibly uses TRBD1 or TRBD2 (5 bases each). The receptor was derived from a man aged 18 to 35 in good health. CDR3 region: CAWSVGYVGGWDTGELFF. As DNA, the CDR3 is TGTGCCTGGAGTGTGGGATATGTTGGGGGATGGGACACCGGGGAGCTGTTTTTT.